This T cell receptor (beta chain) was captured in a study of T cell repertoires in cytomegalovirus infection. In the study overall: Used in the study were CMV epitopes, some recently identified and HLA-C-restricted, others well-studied and HLA-B-restricted. Based on public TCR beta signatures, there were indications of CMV infection and of a matching HLA type.

Each CDR3 protein gets one entry after TCRdb re-called the reads with MiXCR. The profile shows about 570,000 distinct CDR3 sequences, 35% to 50% of them singletons. Findings and caveats of the study: The study identified carriers of CMV plus the relevant HLA from cumulative public TCR beta family frequency. There were HLA-C-restricted CMV-specific TCR beta clonotypes dominating the ex vivo response.

This clonotype showed up just a few times. Antigen unknown. The germline gives CDR1 SGHTA, CDR2 FQGNSA. With 1 base removed from V and 9 bases from J, the gap between germline ends came to 16 bases. The CDR3 spans 14 residues. This TCR was sampled from a human donor in good health (CMV status not recorded). Some clones in this sample may be carry-over from other donors' samples. V and J are TRBV7-2 and TRBJ2-7; possible D gene TRBD2, 5 bases. The material was cultured PBMCs, obtained from culture after CMV antigen stimulation. CDR3 DNA sequence: TGTGCCAGCAGCTTAGACATAGGAGGCTCAGGGCAGTACTTC. Translation gives CASSLDIGGSGQYF.